The 29 T cell receptor beta chains given below trace back to one sample, sequenced in a study of tumor-infiltrating lymphocytes in oesophageal squamous cell carcinoma. TCRdb re-derived calls from the PCR reads in MiXCR, one entry per CDR3 protein. The table lists roughly 14,000 distinct CDR3 sequences, 40% to 60% of them singletons. The specimen sequenced was esophageal tumor tissue. The source of these receptors is a male donor with esophageal squamous cell carcinoma.

The genes are TRBV24-1 and TRBJ1-2; TRBD1 matches 8 bases. The J segment lost 3 bases and the V segment lost 3 bases, leaving 2 bases of the junction unmatched. CDR3 size: 14 residues. CDR1 and CDR2 (germline): KGHDR, SFDVKD. In DNA form, the CDR3 reads TGTGCCACCAGTGATCAGGGGGCGGACTATGGCTACACCTTC. It codes for CATSDQGADYGYTF.

V usage is TRBV7-3 and J usage is TRBJ2-1; 13 bases align to TRBD2. Germline V gene sequence: CDR1 SGHTA, CDR2 FQGTGA. V lost 6 bases and J lost 4; bases outside the gene matches: 6. This CDR3 has 16 amino acids. The CDR3 loop reads CASSSLGLAGYNEQFF. In nucleotides, the CDR3 is TGTGCCAGCAGTTCATTGGGACTAGCGGGGTACAATGAGCAGTTCTTC.

The V gene is TRBV7-4, the J gene TRBJ1-1, with a tentative D call TRBD1 (6 bases). CDR3 size: 16 residues. Germline CDR1 SGHVT, CDR2 SQSDAQ. V was shortened by 4 bases and J by 3 bases, with 18 bases between the two germline ends. The CDR3, as DNA: TGTGCCAGCAGCTCCTTCTCGGGGGGGCGGGACACTGAAGCTTTCTTT. The encoded protein is CASSSFSGGRDTEAFF. Full variable domain (missing parts from reference TRBV7-4 and TRBJ1-1): GAGVSQSPRYKVAKRGRDVALRCDSISGHVTLYWYRQTLGQGSEVLTYSQSDAQRDKSGRPSGRFSAERPERSVSTLKIQRTEQGDSAVYLCASSSFSGGRDTEAFFGQGTRLTVV.

The gene calls are TRBV6-1 and TRBJ1-1, with 8 positions matching TRBD1. The V and J ends lost 6 bases and 1 base, in that order; junction bases with no gene match: 4. This CDR3 spans 14 amino acids. CDR1 and CDR2 (germline): MNHNS, SASEGT. The chain's CDR3 is CASRHRGKNTEAFF. The CDR3, as DNA: TGTGCCAGCAGACACAGGGGGAAGAACACTGAAGCTTTCTTT.

By share of the sample, this clonotype is hyperexpanded. This CDR3 is CASSAAGQGWETQYF. DNA for the CDR3: TGTGCCAGCAGCGCCGCGGGACAGGGGTGGGAGACCCAGTACTTC. The chain has TRBV7-2 and TRBJ2-5; TRBD1 aligns across 10 bases. The V segment lost 5 bases and the J segment 5 bases; nucleotides outside the gene matches: 8. The germline V gene encodes CDR1 SGHTA and CDR2 FQGNSA. This CDR3 is built from 15 residues.

The chain joins TRBV7-2 to TRBJ2-3; TRBD1 matches at 9 bases. The assigned J gene may be wrong: the sequence end matches TRBJ1-1 better. Germline values: CDR1 SGHTA, CDR2 FQGNSA. The CDR3 sequence is 14 residues long. Written as DNA, the CDR3 is TGTGCCAGCAGTCAACAGGGGGCTGACACTGAAGCTTTCTTT. Protein product: CASSQQGADTEAFF.

This clonotype has a handful of counts. The chain is built from TRBV12-3 or TRBV12-4 and TRBJ2-5; 8 nucleotides align to TRBD1. The ends lost 5 bases at V and 7 bases at J; junction bases unmatched: 12. The CDR3 spans 15 residues. CDR3 sequence: CASSPLGQGRGTQYF. CDR3 in DNA: TGTGCCAGCAGTCCACTTGGACAGGGAAGAGGGACCCAGTACTTC.

This chain links TRBV7-2 with TRBJ1-2, with D tentatively TRBD1 (6 bases). This CDR3 contains 14 residues. In germline, CDR1 is SGHTA, CDR2 FQGNSA. V dropped 6 bases and J dropped 0 bases, with 11 bases sitting between them. CDR3 sequence reads: CASRAGQTNYGYTF. In DNA form, the CDR3 reads TGTGCCAGCAGGGCTGGACAGACTAACTATGGCTACACCTTC.

CDR3 nucleotide sequence: TGTGCCAGCAGTTTATGGGGGACTGATGAAGCTTTCTTT. This sequence encodes CASSLWGTDEAFF. This chain links TRBV12-3 or TRBV12-4 with TRBJ1-1, with TRBD1 as a possible D gene (5 bases). V was trimmed by 2 bases and J by 7 bases, leaving 11 bases between them. The CDR3 runs 13 residues.

This clonotype was seen only a few times. This rearrangement joins TRBV6-1 to TRBJ2-5; D gene uncertain. The better agreement between TRBJ2-4 and the DNA end casts doubt on the J call. The CDR3 has 13 amino acids. CDR1 and CDR2 from the germline V gene are MNHNS and SASEGT. This CDR3 is CASSDPYIDIQYF. CDR3 bases: TGTGCCAGCAGTGATCCCTACATAGACATTCAGTACTTC.

The chain joins TRBV7-6 to TRBJ2-4; D perhaps matches TRBD2 (5 bases). The end of the DNA is better explained by TRBJ2-1, so the J call may be wrong. The V gene's germline CDR1 is SGHVS and CDR2 FNYEAQ. The CDR3 sequence is 15 residues long. CDR3 region: CASSLAGRLASEQFF. The DNA of the CDR3 is TGTGCCAGCAGCTTAGCGGGCCGGCTAGCCAGTGAGCAGTTCTTC.

The chain is built from TRBV7-2 and TRBJ2-1; 10 bases line up with TRBD2. The J call may be in error: the DNA end matches TRBJ2-5 better. Germline CDR1 SGHTA, CDR2 FQGNSA. The CDR3 totals 16 residues. CDR3 nucleotides: TGTGCCAGCAGCCCCCCGGTGGTAGCGGGGGGAGAGACCCAGTACTTC. It codes for CASSPPVVAGGETQYF.

The chain has TRBV28 and TRBJ2-7; no reliable D call. The DNA end lines up better with TRBJ2-5; the J call may be wrong. The CDR3 consists of 11 residues. Germline values: CDR1 MDHEN, CDR2 SYDVKM. The CDR3 DNA reads TGTGCCAGCAGCTCCCGCGGGACCCAGTACTTC. It specifies CASSSRGTQYF.

The chain carries TRBV6-1 and TRBJ2-5; a weak D match, TRBD1 (5 bases). Judging by the DNA end, TRBJ2-7 fits better; the J call may be wrong. The CDR3 length is 16 residues. Germline-derived CDR1 and CDR2 are MNHNS and SASEGT. This CDR3 is CASIGFGRASSYEQYF. CDR3 sequence (DNA): TGTGCCAGCATTGGATTTGGCAGGGCTAGCTCCTACGAGCAGTACTTC.

Written as DNA, the CDR3 is TGTGCCAGCAGTTCAGACAGACTCTCCTACAATGAGCAGTTCTTC. Its protein is CASSSDRLSYNEQFF. The chain is built from TRBV6-2 or TRBV6-3 and TRBJ2-5; possible D gene TRBD1, 5 bases. The DNA matches TRBJ2-1 better at its end, which makes the J call doubtful. The germline V gene has CDR1 MNHEY and CDR2 SVGEGT. The CDR3 extends over 15 amino acids.

This clonotype was seen a single time. The chain is built from TRBV7-6 and TRBJ2-1, with D tentatively TRBD1 (5 bases). The V end lost 4 bases, the J end lost 2 bases, and 15 bases lay between the germline ends. Germline V lookup: CDR1 SGHVS, CDR2 FNYEAQ. This CDR3 has 16 amino acids. The CDR3 DNA reads as TGTGCCAGCAGCTCGATAGGACACACCACCTACAATGAGCAGTTCTTC. Its protein product is CASSSIGHTTYNEQFF.

This clonotype is classed as medium-sized (0.01 to 0.1%). The chain links TRBV28 to TRBJ2-5, with 8 bases aligning to TRBD1. V dropped 0 bases and J dropped 2; count of bases not matched to a gene: 5. Germline loops: CDR1 MDHEN, CDR2 SYDVKM. The CDR3 is 16 amino acids. CDR3 protein: CASSLWVRGRQETQYF. As DNA, the CDR3 is TGTGCCAGCAGTTTATGGGTCAGGGGGCGACAAGAGACCCAGTACTTC.

J is TRBJ2-5 and V is TRBV28; D remains unclear. The tail of the sequence fits TRBJ2-1 better, so the J call may be wrong. The CDR3 runs 14 residues. Germline CDR1 is MDHEN and CDR2 is SYDVKM. In DNA, the CDR3 is TGTGCCAGCATCCCTGCATTTCCCAACCATGAGCAGTTCTTC. Translated, it gives CASIPAFPNHEQFF.

As to this clonotype: The conserved final phenylalanine or tryptophan is absent from the CDR3, which likely points to a read error. It is unclear where the CDR3 begins or ends on the DNA, so no DNA is shown, and the CDR3 is as TCRdb lists it. This sequence joins TRBV11-2 and TRBJ2-1; the D call of TRBD1 is as the table states it, not checked on the DNA. Germline CDR1 reads SGHAT; CDR2 reads FQNNGV. The CDR3 has 16 amino acids, counting both end residues. The CDR3 sequence is CASSLVQGAYGYTFGS.

There are a few counts of this clonotype. J is TRBJ2-5 and V is TRBV15; 10 bases are shared with TRBD1. V gave up 3 bases and J gave up 0 bases; unmatched junction bases: 1. Germline assignment: CDR1 LNHNV and CDR2 YYDKDF (reference sequence). The CDR3 is 15 amino acids. This chain's CDR3 is CATSRGQGNQETQYF. CDR3 nucleotides: TGTGCCACCAGCAGGGGACAGGGGAACCAAGAGACCCAGTACTTC.

A word on this clonotype: A clone one base away is much larger, so this may be a read error. The chain employs TRBV2 and TRBJ2-3; the match to TRBD2 covers 7 bases. The DNA matches TRBJ2-7 better at its end, which makes the J call doubtful. The CDR3 is 15 amino acids. From germline, CDR1 is SNHLY and CDR2 FYNNEI. The chain's CDR3 is CASRERDESYNEQYF. CDR3 DNA: TGTGCCAGCAGGGAGCGGGATGAATCCTACAATGAGCAGTACTTC.

This clonotype came up a few times. The chain links TRBV6-1 to TRBJ2-3; D gene unclear. Germline assignment: CDR1 MNHNS and CDR2 SASEGT. This CDR3 comprises 15 residues. V lost 3 bases and J lost 6, with 16 bases in between. For the CDR3, the DNA is TGTGCCAGCAGTGAGGAGCCTTACCAAGCCGATACGCAGTATTTT. It yields the protein CASSEEPYQADTQYF.

This clonotype was counted between two and nine times. This rearrangement joins TRBV7-2 to TRBJ2-4; D remains unclear. Gene TRBJ2-5 matches the end of the DNA better, so the J call may be wrong. Per germline, CDR1 SGHTA and CDR2 FQGNSA. The CDR3 sequence is 13 residues long. CDR3 sequence: CASSLGVGETQYF. The CDR3 bases are TGTGCCAGCAGCTTAGGGGTCGGAGAGACCCAGTACTTC.

The chain uses TRBV6-6 and TRBJ2-7; D is ambiguous. Gene TRBJ2-5 matches the end of the DNA better, so the J call may be wrong. The CDR3 loop spans 15 amino acids. The germline V gene encodes CDR1 MNHNY and CDR2 SVGAGI (reference sequence). CDR3 loop: CASSYSAGDLETQYF. Here the CDR3 DNA reads TGTGCCAGCAGTTACTCAGCTGGGGATCTAGAGACCCAGTACTTC.

The rearrangement joins TRBV7-3 to TRBJ2-5; the match to TRBD2 covers 10 bases. Germline-derived CDR1 and CDR2 are SGHTA and FQGTGA. CDR3 length: 15 residues. V dropped 5 bases and J dropped 3; count of bases not matched to a gene: 6. The CDR3 coding sequence is TGTGCCAGCAGCAGAGCCGGGACTAGCGAAGAGACCCAGTACTTC. Its translation: CASSRAGTSEETQYF.

This clonotype was counted a few times. The genes are TRBV7-2 and TRBJ1-2, with a possible D match to TRBD1 (6 bases). The germline V gene encodes CDR1 SGHTA and CDR2 FQGNSA. The CDR3 runs 15 residues. V was pared by 4 bases and J by 4 bases, with 16 bases between. CDR3: CASSSPQGFRYGYTF. The CDR3 region has the DNA TGTGCCAGCAGCTCCCCACAGGGTTTCCGCTATGGCTACACCTTC.

For this clonotype: One end of the junction does not line up with germline, which may come from a read error. This chain links TRBV24-1 with TRBJ2-5, with 9 bases that match TRBD2. The CDR3 runs to 13 residues. CDR1 is KGHDR and CDR2 is SFDVKD in the germline V gene. CDR3 bases: TGTGTCACCAGTGACCCGACTAGCGGTAATTTGGTCTTC. It is translated as CVTSDPTSGNLVF.

The rearrangement uses TRBV6-8 and TRBJ2-1, with D possibly matching TRBD2 (5 bases). Trimming shortened V by 6 bases and J by 1 base, and 10 bases separated the two germline ends. The CDR3 is made up of 14 amino acids. CDR1 is MNHGY, CDR2 SAAAGT, per germline. The DNA of the CDR3 is TGTGCCAGCAGCTTCTCGGGATCCTACAATGAGCAGTTCTTC. Its translation is CASSFSGSYNEQFF.

The chain couples TRBV28 to TRBJ2-5; 8 positions match TRBD1. Judging by the DNA end, TRBJ2-7 fits better; the J call may be wrong. The length of the CDR3 is 13 residues. Germline loops: CDR1 MDHEN, CDR2 SYDVKM. The CDR3, as DNA: TGTGCCAGCAGTTCCACAGGGGGGTACGAGCAGTACTTC. Translated: CASSSTGGYEQYF.